The 9 T cell receptor beta chains reported below all come from one sample, sequenced in a study of T cells in Graves' hyperthyroidism and ophthalmopathy. TCR beta CDR3 regions were amplified from RNA transcripts. HTBI primers were used for first-round RT-PCR of the TCR CDR3. TCRdb passed the multiplex PCR reads through MiXCR, listing each CDR3 protein once. The sample has 300,000 to 450,000 distinct CDR3 sequences, 25% seen once. The sample was blood. These receptor sequences come from a man aged 50 to 59 with Graves' hyperthyroidism.

V is TRBV5-5 and J is TRBJ2-7; D is unresolved. From germline, CDR1 is SGHKS and CDR2 YYEKEE (reference sequence). The CDR3 consists of 12 residues. Trimming removed 1 base at V and 6 bases at J, with 8 bases between. The CDR3 loop is CASSLYSREQYF. CDR3 sequence (DNA): TGTGCCAGCAGCTTGTATTCTCGCGAGCAGTACTTC.

The chain is built from TRBV28 and TRBJ2-1; 12 bases map to TRBD2. The trim removed 4 bases at V and 2 bases at J, leaving 6 bases unmatched. The CDR3 covers 17 residues. Germline loops: CDR1 MDHEN, CDR2 SYDVKM. The CDR3 DNA follows: TGTGCCAGCAGTTCCAGACTAGCGGGAGAAACCTACAATGAGCAGTTCTTC. Protein sequence: CASSSRLAGETYNEQFF. The variable domain in full, with the rest retrieved from reference TRBV28 and TRBJ2-1, is DVKVTQSSRYLVKRTGEKVFLECVQDMDHENMFWYRQDPGLGLRLIYFSYDVKMKEKGDIPEGYSVSREKKERFSLILESASTNQTSMYLCASSSRLAGETYNEQFFGPGTRLTVL.

The chain couples TRBV2 to TRBJ2-2, with TRBD1 identical over 11 bases. CDR1 and CDR2 from the germline V gene are SNHLY and FYNNEI. V lost 8 bases to trimming and J lost 7 bases; unmatched junction nucleotides: 6. The CDR3 runs to 14 residues. CDR3 bases: TGTGCCAGCTTGGGGACAGGGGGGCGCGGGGAGCTGTTTTTT. Encoded protein: CASLGTGGRGELFF.

The CDR3 DNA is TGTGCCAGCAGCCAAGGGATTGCGGTCTACAATGAGCAGTTCTTC. It translates to CASSQGIAVYNEQFF. The V gene is TRBV3-1, the J gene TRBJ2-1; D unresolved. V was pared by 1 base and J by 3 bases, with 10 bases between. In germline, CDR1 is LGHDT, CDR2 YNNKEL (reference sequence). The CDR3 runs to 15 residues.

The chain carries TRBV9 and TRBJ2-7; tentatively, D is TRBD2 (6 bases). The V end lost 0 bases, the J end lost 5 bases, and 12 bases lay between the germline ends. Germline-derived CDR1 and CDR2 are SGDLS and YYNGEE. The CDR3 covers 14 residues. The CDR3 sequence: CASSVGGSGDEQYF. CDR3 coding DNA: TGTGCCAGCAGCGTAGGAGGTAGCGGCGACGAGCAGTACTTC.

The chain links TRBV24-1 to TRBJ2-5; 8 bases are shared with TRBD1. Per the germline V gene, CDR1 is KGHDR and CDR2 is SFDVKD. The CDR3 is made up of 15 amino acids. V was clipped by 4 bases and J by 4 bases; unmatched bases: 7. The CDR3 region has the DNA TGTGCCACCAGTGAACCCCAGGGGGCGGGAGAGACCCAGTACTTC. This sequence encodes CATSEPQGAGETQYF.

The rearrangement uses TRBV7-9 and TRBJ2-5; a weak D match, TRBD2 (6 bases). CDR3 length equals 16 residues. Deletions cut 2 bases from V and 0 bases from J, with 13 bases between. Germline V gives CDR1 SEHNR, CDR2 FQNEAQ (reference sequence). As DNA, the CDR3 is TGTGCCAGCAGCTTAACTACGACTAGTTACCAAGAGACCCAGTACTTC. This sequence encodes CASSLTTTSYQETQYF.

The gene calls are TRBV11-2 and TRBJ2-2; D possibly corresponds to TRBD2 (5 bases). Germline V gives CDR1 SGHAT, CDR2 FQNNGV. This CDR3 is 15 amino acids long. Trimming pared 1 base from V and 0 bases from J, leaving 6 bases between. CDR3 DNA sequence: TGTGCCAGCAGCTTAGGGAGGACGAACACCGGGGAGCTGTTTTTT. As protein: CASSLGRTNTGELFF. Together with reference TRBV11-2 and TRBJ2-2, the CDR3 gives the full variable domain: EAGVAQSPRYKIIEKRQSVAFWCNPISGHATLYWYQQILGQGPKLLIQFQNNGVVDDSQLPKDRFSAERLKGVDSTLKIQPAKLEDSAVYLCASSLGRTNTGELFFGEGSRLTVL.

The rearrangement joins TRBV12-5 to TRBJ1-2; possible D gene TRBD1, 6 bases. CDR3 length: 13 residues. V gave up 3 bases and J gave up 5 bases, with 10 bases separating them. Germline V gene lookup returns CDR1 LGHNT and CDR2 FRNRAP. CDR3: CASGFQTGYGYTF. CDR3 in DNA: TGTGCTAGTGGTTTCCAAACAGGGTATGGCTACACCTTC.